Presented here are 11 T cell receptor beta chains from one specimen sequenced in a study of memory CD4+ T cells and cytomegalovirus serostatus (dated by TCRdb to 2018 to 2020). Library construction relied on the immunoSEQ multiplex PCR assay. Not all clones reach the TCRdb copy of this immuneACCESS table, which keeps in-frame sequences only. Checked studies attribute under half of the gap to unresolved V genes and leave the rest unexplained. The sample has approximately 44,000 clones on record, over 65% of them singletons. 5% to 7% of the sample comes from the top ten. A FACSAria II was used to sort memory CD4+ T cells, defined as single viable CD3+CD4+CD8-CD45RO+ cells. The source material was memory CD4+ T cells from blood. The source of these receptors is an adult in good health and CMV-seronegative.

This rearrangement joins TRBV5-4 to TRBJ2-1; 7 bases are a match to TRBD1. The V gene's germline CDR1 is SGHNT and CDR2 YYREEE (reference sequence). The length of the CDR3 is 15 residues. V lost 0 bases, J lost 5 bases, and 5 bases stayed unmatched. Written as DNA, the CDR3 is TGTGCCAGCAGCTTGGAACAGGGGAGAAACAATGAGCAGTTCTTC. Translation: CASSLEQGRNNEQFF.

This clone was found a few times. The chain uses TRBV7-8 and TRBJ2-1; 10 bases map to TRBD2. J lost 3 bases, V lost 1 base, and 6 bases had no gene match. This CDR3 comprises 17 residues. Germline V lookup: CDR1 SGHVS, CDR2 FQNEAQ. The CDR3 sequence: CASSLGLRTSGYNEQFF. The CDR3 coding sequence is TGTGCCAGCAGCTTAGGATTACGGACTAGCGGCTACAATGAGCAGTTCTTC. Filled out from reference TRBV7-8 and TRBJ2-1, the complete variable domain reads GAGVSQSPRYKVAKRGQDVALRCDPISGHVSLFWYQQALGQGPEFLTYFQNEAQLDKSGLPSDRFFAERPEGSVSTLKIQRTQQEDSAVYLCASSLGLRTSGYNEQFFGPGTRLTVL.

The V call is TRBV7-9, the J call TRBJ2-2; 7 bases fit TRBD1. The CDR3 is made up of 19 amino acids. Trimming cost V 5 bases and J 0 bases; bases outside gene matches: 15. Germline CDR1 and CDR2: SEHNR and FQNEAQ (reference sequence). The CDR3 sequence is CASSGLGTASSPNTGELFF. For the CDR3, the DNA is TGTGCCAGCAGCGGACTCGGGACAGCATCAAGCCCGAACACCGGGGAGCTGTTTTTT.

The V gene is TRBV19, the J gene TRBJ2-3, with TRBD2 matching over 12 bases. V dropped 7 bases and J dropped 2; count of bases not matched to a gene: 10. The CDR3 loop spans 17 amino acids. Germline values: CDR1 LNHDA, CDR2 SQIVND (reference sequence). This chain's CDR3 is CASNGEGLAGYTDTQYF. Written as DNA, the CDR3 is TGTGCCAGTAACGGCGAAGGACTAGCGGGATACACAGATACGCAGTATTTT.

CDR3 sequence reads: CAWSVGTGRLGQYF. Here the CDR3 DNA reads TGTGCCTGGAGTGTAGGGACAGGCCGCCTTGGCCAGTATTTT. This chain connects TRBV30 to TRBJ2-3, with 8 bases fitting TRBD1. The CDR3 has 14 amino acids. Germline trimming cut 0 bases from V and 12 bases from J; bases unmatched to any gene: 11. Germline-derived CDR1 and CDR2 are GTSNPN and SVGIG (reference sequence).

J is TRBJ2-7 and V is TRBV5-1; D may be TRBD1 (5 bases). The germline gives CDR1 SGHRS, CDR2 YFSETQ. CDR3 length: 14 residues. V lost 4 bases and J lost 5, with 16 bases in between. CDR3 amino acids: CASSPAQKGDEQYF. Here the CDR3 DNA reads TGCGCCAGCAGCCCTGCCCAGAAAGGGGACGAGCAGTACTTC.

This chain connects TRBV7-2 to TRBJ2-7; D uncertain. The CDR3 spans 11 residues. Per germline, CDR1 SGHTA and CDR2 FQGNSA. V lost 5 bases and J 2 bases, leaving 4 bases between the germline ends. The CDR3 loop reads CASSGTYEQYF. The CDR3 nucleotides read TGTGCCAGCAGCGGGACCTACGAGCAGTACTTC.

The V and J genes are TRBV4-2 and TRBJ1-4, with a possible D match to TRBD1 (5 bases). The CDR3 totals 16 residues. Looked up from germline, CDR1 is LGHNA and CDR2 is YNFKEQ. V dropped 2 bases and J dropped 2 bases, with 12 bases sitting between them. DNA for the CDR3: TGTGCCAGCAGCCAATACGGCCCAGGGACTAATGAAAAACTGTTTTTT. Translating gives CASSQYGPGTNEKLFF.

This chain connects TRBV7-2 to TRBJ1-2; TRBD1 is a possible D gene (6 bases). CDR1 and CDR2 from the germline V gene are SGHTA and FQGNSA. The CDR3 consists of 15 residues. The V gene lost 4 bases and the J gene lost 7 bases, with 19 bases spanning the gap. CDR3 region: CASSSQQGAYGGYTF. CDR3 nucleotide sequence: TGTGCCAGCAGCTCCCAACAGGGCGCTTACGGTGGCTACACCTTC. The variable domain in full, with the rest retrieved from reference TRBV7-2 and TRBJ1-2, is GAGVSQSPSNKVTEKGKDVELRCDPISGHTALYWYRQSLGQGLEFLIYFQGNSAPDKSGLPSDRFSAERTGGSVSTLTIQRTQQEDSAVYLCASSSQQGAYGGYTFGSGTRLTVV.

The chain has TRBV5-1 and TRBJ1-4, with D perhaps TRBD1 (5 bases). V was shortened by 3 bases and J by 6 bases, with 15 bases between the two germline ends. Germline assignment: CDR1 SGHRS and CDR2 YFSETQ. CDR3 length: 15 amino acids. CDR3 amino acids: CASSSNRMTDEKLFF. The CDR3 DNA reads as TGCGCCAGCAGCTCCAACCGAATGACAGATGAAAAACTGTTTTTT.

V and J are TRBV30 and TRBJ2-7, with D perhaps matching TRBD1 (6 bases). The V gene lost 2 bases and the J gene lost 6 bases, with 11 bases spanning the gap. The CDR3 totals 12 residues. In germline, CDR1 is GTSNPN, CDR2 SVGIG (reference sequence). The CDR3 loop is CAWSYRAFEQYF. For the CDR3, the DNA is TGTGCCTGGAGTTACAGGGCCTTCGAGCAGTACTTC.